These T cell receptor beta chains were read from a single sample in a study of cytomegalovirus exposure and HLA in healthy donors. Profiling relied on immunoSEQ multiplex PCR, and the TCRdb table lists in-frame clones only, not all of them. The repertoire holds 150,000 to 200,000 clones, with 75% to 85% as singletons. The specimen was PBMCs. Receptor source: a young woman in good health and CMV-seropositive. Both conserved end residues are trimmed from each CDR3.

V gene	CDR3 protein
TRBV29-1	SVILLGLAEAF
TRBV6-5	ASTSTRGARETQY
TRBV12-5	ASGREGGTEAF
TRBV9	ASSVGQRGGLLY
TRBV2	ASCPYISQTQY
TRBV7-2	ASSWSAGGSDEQF
TRBV27	ASSPGQLNYGYT
TRBV13	ASSMGQESYEQY
TRBV4-3	ASSKGRGGDYTDTQY
TRBV7-2	ASTGRLAGVTGELF
TRBV2	ASRRQGTSTEAF
TRBV7-2	ASSPTGGDTQY
TRBV6-1	ASISVGGAVDTQY
TRBV5-1	ASSQKATGGKGTEAF
TRBV19	ASSQTGSVGNQPQH
TRBV30	AWSSKGANEKLF
TRBV28	ASSYGTSGGTTDTQY
TRBV10-3	AISFSREAPEAF
TRBV6-5	ASSQGNTIY
TRBV7-9	ASSSDMNTEAF
TRBV28	ASSFAGEGQPQH
TRBV4-1	ASSPGTASYEQY
TRBV4-1	ASSQRQGEGETQY
TRBV27	ASSLSGGGTDTQY
TRBV19	ASSIDGSYEQY
TRBV27	ASSPRGRGNEKLF
TRBV4-3	ASSHDPTDSEQF
TRBV10-3	AISESSIESEKLF
TRBV6-6	ATQSETRWDTEAF
TRBV5-3	ARRTSRGAKSSYEQY
TRBV6-5	ASSWDSNSPLH
TRBV11-2	ASSLDPGSYPKNIQY
TRBV5-1	ASSLTGPNYGYT
TRBV7-9	ASSLSVGGQETQY
TRBV6-5	ASSSLTSGGQETQY
TRBV5-1	ASSWERDTEAF
TRBV5-1	ASSKGAVPSYT
TRBV15	ATDRPSGANVLT
TRBV5-1	ASSWDGGTEAF
TRBV30	AWSVQLAGGSEQY
TRBV7-9	ASTRTYGYT
TRBV4-2	ASSQERLRPAGLSGNTIY
TRBV28	ASSSRQGSGYT
TRBV7-9	ASSLLASLRELF
TRBV5-1	AGADRAGANVLT
TRBV5-6	ASSPPPNRGLYEQF
TRBV6-1	ASSAGASGNTIY
TRBV5-4	ASSPSLLGGLETQY
TRBV15	ATSTGLAGGLLRDEQF
TRBV4-1	ASSQVSQGGNTIY
TRBV19	ASSIGRGAHNEQF
TRBV11-2	ASSPRDSLNTGELF
TRBV7-8	ASSLTAGTGSYNEQF
TRBV6-5	ASSHTANWGEY
TRBV4-2	ASSQESRLEETQY
TRBV25-1	ASSTQGNYGYT
TRBV5-1	ASSTGGLGTGDTEAF